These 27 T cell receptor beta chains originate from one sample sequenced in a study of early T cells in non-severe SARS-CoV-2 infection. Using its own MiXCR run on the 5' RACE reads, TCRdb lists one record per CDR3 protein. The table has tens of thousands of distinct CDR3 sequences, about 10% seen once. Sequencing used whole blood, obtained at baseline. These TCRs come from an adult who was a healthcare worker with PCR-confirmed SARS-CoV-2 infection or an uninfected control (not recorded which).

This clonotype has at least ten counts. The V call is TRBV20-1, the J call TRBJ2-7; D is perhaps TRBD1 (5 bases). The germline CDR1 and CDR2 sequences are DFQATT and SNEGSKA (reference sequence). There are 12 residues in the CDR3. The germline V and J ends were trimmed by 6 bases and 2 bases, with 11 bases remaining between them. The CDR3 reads CSAPRQTYEQYF. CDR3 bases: TGCAGTGCCCCCCGACAGACCTACGAGCAGTACTTC.

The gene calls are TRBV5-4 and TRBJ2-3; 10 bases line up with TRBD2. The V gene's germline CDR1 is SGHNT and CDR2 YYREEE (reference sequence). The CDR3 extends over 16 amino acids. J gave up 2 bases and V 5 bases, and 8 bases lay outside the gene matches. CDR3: CASSPWTSGVTDTQYF. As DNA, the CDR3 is TGTGCCAGCAGTCCGTGGACTAGCGGAGTCACAGATACGCAGTATTTT.

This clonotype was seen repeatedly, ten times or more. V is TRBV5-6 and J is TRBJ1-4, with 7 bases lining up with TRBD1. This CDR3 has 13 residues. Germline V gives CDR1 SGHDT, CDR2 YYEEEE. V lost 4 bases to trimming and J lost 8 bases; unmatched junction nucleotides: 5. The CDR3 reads CASSLGTVEKLFF. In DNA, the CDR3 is TGTGCCAGCAGCCTTGGGACAGTAGAAAAACTGTTTTTT.

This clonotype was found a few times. The chain's CDR3 is CASRSTGVHNEQFF. In DNA, the CDR3 is TGTGCCAGCAGGTCGACAGGGGTCCACAATGAGCAGTTCTTC. The V call is TRBV7-8, the J call TRBJ2-1, with 8 bases fitting TRBD1. CDR3 size: 14 residues. The germline V gene encodes CDR1 SGHVS and CDR2 FQNEAQ. Unmatched junction bases numbered 6, after V lost 6 bases and J lost 5 bases.

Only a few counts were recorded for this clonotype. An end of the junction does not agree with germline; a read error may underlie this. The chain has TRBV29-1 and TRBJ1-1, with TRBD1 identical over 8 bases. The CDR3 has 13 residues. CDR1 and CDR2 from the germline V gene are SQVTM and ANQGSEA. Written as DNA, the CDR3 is TGCAGCGTGGGGACAGGATACAACACTGAAGCTTCCTTT. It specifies CSVGTGYNTEASF.

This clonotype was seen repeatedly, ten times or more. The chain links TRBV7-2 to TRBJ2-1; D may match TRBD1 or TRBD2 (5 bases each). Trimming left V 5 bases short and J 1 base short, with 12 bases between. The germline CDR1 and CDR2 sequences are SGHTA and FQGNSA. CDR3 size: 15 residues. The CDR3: CASSQGPLSYNEQFF. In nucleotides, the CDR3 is TGTGCCAGCAGCCAGGGACCTTTATCCTACAATGAGCAGTTCTTC. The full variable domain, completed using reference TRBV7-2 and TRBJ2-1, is GAGVSQSPSNKVTEKGKDVELRCDPISGHTALYWYRQSLGQGLEFLIYFQGNSAPDKSGLPSDRFSAERTGGSVSTLTIQRTQQEDSAVYLCASSQGPLSYNEQFFGPGTRLTVL.

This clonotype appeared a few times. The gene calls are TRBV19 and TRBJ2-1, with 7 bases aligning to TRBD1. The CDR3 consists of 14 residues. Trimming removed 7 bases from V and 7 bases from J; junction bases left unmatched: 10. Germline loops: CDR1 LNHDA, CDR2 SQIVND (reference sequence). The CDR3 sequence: CASIRDSNPNEQFF. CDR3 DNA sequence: TGTGCCAGTATCCGGGACAGTAACCCTAATGAGCAGTTCTTC.

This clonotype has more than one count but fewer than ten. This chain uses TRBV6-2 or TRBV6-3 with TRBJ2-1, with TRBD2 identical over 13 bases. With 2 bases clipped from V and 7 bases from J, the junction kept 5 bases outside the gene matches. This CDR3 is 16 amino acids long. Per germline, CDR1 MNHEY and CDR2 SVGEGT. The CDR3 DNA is TGTGCCAGCAGTTACGCCGGGACTAGCGGGATAAATGAGCAGTTCTTC. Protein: CASSYAGTSGINEQFF.

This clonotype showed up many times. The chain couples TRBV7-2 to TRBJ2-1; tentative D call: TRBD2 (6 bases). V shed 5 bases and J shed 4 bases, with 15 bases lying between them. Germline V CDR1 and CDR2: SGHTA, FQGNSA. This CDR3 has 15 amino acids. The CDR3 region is CASSASGTSYNEQFF. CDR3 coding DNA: TGTGCCAGCAGCGCCTCCGGGACTTCGTACAATGAGCAGTTCTTC.

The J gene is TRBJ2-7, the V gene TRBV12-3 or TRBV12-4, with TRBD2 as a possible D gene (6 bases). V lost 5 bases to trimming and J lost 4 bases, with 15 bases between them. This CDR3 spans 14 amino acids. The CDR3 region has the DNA TGTGCCAGCAGTGTCGCCGGGACTGATTACGAGCAGTACTTC. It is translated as CASSVAGTDYEQYF.

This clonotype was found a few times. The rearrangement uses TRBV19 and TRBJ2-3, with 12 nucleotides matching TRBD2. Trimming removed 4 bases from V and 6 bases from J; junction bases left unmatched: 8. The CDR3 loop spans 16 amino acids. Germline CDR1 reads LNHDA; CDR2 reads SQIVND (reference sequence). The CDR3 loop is CASSTLAGGPGDTQYF. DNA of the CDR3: TGTGCCAGTAGTACCCTAGCGGGAGGGCCAGGGGATACGCAGTATTTT.

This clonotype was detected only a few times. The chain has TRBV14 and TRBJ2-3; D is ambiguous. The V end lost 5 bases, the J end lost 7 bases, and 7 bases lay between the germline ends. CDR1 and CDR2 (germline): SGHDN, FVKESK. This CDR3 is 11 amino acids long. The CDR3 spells CASSSRNTQYF. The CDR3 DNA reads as TGTGCCAGCAGCTCCAGAAATACGCAGTATTTT. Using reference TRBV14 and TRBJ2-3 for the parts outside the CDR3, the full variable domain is EAGVTQFPSHSVIEKGQTVTLRCDPISGHDNLYWYRRVMGKEIKFLLHFVKESKQDESGMPNNRFLAERTGGTYSTLKVQPAELEDSGVYFCASSSRNTQYFGPGTRLTVL.

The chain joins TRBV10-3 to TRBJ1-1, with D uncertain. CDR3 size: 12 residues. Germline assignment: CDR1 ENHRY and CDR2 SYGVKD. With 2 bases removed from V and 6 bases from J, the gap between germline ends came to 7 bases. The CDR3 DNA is TGTGCCATCAGTGAGCGGGATTCTGAAGCTTTCTTT. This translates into CAISERDSEAFF.

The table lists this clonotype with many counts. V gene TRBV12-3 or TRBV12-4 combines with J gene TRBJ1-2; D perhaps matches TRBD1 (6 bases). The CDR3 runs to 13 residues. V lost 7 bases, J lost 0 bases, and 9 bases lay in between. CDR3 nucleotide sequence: TGTGCCAGCAACCAGGGGACTAACTATGGCTACACCTTC. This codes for CASNQGTNYGYTF.

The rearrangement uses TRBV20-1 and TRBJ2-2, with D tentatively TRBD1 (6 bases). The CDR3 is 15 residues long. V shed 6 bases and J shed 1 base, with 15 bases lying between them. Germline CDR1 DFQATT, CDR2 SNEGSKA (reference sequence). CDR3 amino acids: CSAAYRVENTGELFF. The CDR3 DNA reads TGCAGTGCCGCCTACAGGGTTGAGAACACCGGGGAGCTGTTTTTT.

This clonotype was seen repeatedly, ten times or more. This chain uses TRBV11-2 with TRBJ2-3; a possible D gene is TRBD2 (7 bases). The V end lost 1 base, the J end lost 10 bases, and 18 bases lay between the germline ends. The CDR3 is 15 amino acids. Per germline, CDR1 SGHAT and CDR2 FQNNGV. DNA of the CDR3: TGTGCCAGCAGCTTAGGGCTAGCGGAGGGGGGTTCGCAGTATTTT. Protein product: CASSLGLAEGGSQYF.

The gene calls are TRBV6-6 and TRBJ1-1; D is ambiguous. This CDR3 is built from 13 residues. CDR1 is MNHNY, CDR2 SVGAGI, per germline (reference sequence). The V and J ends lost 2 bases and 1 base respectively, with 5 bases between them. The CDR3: CASSYGKNTEAFF. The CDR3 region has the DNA TGTGCCAGCAGTTACGGAAAGAACACTGAAGCTTTCTTT.

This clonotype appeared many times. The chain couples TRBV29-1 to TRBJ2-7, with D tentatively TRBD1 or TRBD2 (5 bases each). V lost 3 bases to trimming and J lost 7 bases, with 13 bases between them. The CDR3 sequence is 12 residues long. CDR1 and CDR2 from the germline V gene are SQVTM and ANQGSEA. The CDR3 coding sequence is TGCAGCGTTGACTCCAGGGCGGGTGAGCAGTACTTC. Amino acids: CSVDSRAGEQYF.

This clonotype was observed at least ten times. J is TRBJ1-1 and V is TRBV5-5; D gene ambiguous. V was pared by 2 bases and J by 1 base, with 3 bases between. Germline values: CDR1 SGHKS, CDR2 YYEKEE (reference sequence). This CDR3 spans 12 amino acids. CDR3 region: CASSLQNTEAFF. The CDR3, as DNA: TGTGCCAGCAGCTTACAGAACACTGAAGCTTTCTTT. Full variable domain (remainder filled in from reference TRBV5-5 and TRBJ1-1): DAGVTQSPTHLIKTRGQQVTLRCSPISGHKSVSWYQQVLGQGPQFIFQYYEKEERGRGNFPDRFSARQFPNYSSELNVNALLLGDSALYLCASSLQNTEAFFGQGTRLTVV.

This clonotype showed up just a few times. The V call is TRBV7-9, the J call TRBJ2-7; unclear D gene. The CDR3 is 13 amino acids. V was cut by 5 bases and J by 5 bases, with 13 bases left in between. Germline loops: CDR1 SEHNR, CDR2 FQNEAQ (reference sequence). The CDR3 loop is CASSLTVGHEQYF. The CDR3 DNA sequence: TGTGCCAGCAGCCTTACCGTCGGCCACGAGCAGTACTTC.

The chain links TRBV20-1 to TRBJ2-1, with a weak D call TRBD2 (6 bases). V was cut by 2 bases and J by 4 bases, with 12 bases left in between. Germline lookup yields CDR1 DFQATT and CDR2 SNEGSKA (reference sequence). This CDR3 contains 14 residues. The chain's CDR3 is CSARIRGAYNEQFF. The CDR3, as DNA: TGCAGTGCTAGAATACGCGGGGCTTACAATGAGCAGTTCTTC.

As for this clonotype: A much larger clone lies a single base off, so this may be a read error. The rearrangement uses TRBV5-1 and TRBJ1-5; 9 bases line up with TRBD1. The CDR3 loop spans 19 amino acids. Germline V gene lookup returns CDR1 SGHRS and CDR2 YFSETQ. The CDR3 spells CATSSKSGTGQGRNQPQHF. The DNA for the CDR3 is TGCGCCACCAGCTCAAAGTCCGGGACAGGGCAGGGGCGCAATCAGCCCCAGCATTTT.

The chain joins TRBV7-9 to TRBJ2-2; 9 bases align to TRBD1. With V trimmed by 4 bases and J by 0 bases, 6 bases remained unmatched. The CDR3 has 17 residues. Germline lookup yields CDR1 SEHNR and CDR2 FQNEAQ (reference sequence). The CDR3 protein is CASSSWTGDANTGELFF. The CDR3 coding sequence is TGTGCCAGCAGCTCCTGGACAGGGGATGCGAACACCGGGGAGCTGTTTTTT.

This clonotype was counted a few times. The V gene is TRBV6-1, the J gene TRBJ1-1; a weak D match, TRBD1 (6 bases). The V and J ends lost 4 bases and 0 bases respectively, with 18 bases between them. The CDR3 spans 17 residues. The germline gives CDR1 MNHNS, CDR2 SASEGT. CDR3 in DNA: TGTGCCAGCAGTGGAGCCGGGGGGCGCCCAATGAACACTGAAGCTTTCTTT. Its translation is CASSGAGGRPMNTEAFF.

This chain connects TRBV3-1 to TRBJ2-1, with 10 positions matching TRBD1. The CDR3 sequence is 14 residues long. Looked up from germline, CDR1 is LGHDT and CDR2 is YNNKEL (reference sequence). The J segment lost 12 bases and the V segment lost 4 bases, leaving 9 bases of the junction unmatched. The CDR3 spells CASSPERDRGVQFF. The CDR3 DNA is TGTGCCAGCAGCCCCGAGCGGGACAGGGGAGTGCAGTTCTTC.

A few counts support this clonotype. Here the CDR3 reads CASTFNEKLFF. DNA of the CDR3: TGTGCCAGCACCTTTAATGAAAAACTGTTTTTT. This rearrangement joins TRBV2 to TRBJ1-4; D not resolved. CDR3 length: 11 amino acids. V lost 7 bases to trimming and J lost 4 bases, with 4 bases between them. Germline values: CDR1 SNHLY, CDR2 FYNNEI. Full variable domain (outside the CDR3, taken from reference TRBV2 and TRBJ1-4): EPEVTQTPSHQVTQMGQEVILRCVPISNHLYFYWYRQILGQKVEFLVSFYNNEISEKSEIFDDQFSVERPDGSNFTLKIRSTKLEDSAMYFCASTFNEKLFFGSGTQLSVL.

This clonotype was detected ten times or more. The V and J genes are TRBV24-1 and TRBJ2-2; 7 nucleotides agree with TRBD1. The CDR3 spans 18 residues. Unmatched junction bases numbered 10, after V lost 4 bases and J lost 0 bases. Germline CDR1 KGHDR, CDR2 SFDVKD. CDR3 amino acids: CATSDYRGLFANTGELFF. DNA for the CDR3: TGTGCCACCAGTGACTACAGGGGCCTCTTCGCGAACACCGGGGAGCTGTTTTTT.